The 28 T cell receptor beta chains in this list originate from one sample, sequenced in a study of blood T cell repertoires in COVID-19. Using immunoSEQ multiplex PCR, the repertoire was profiled, and TCRdb retains in-frame clones only, with some absent. The repertoire holds fewer than 50,000 clones, with 83% as singletons. Input material: peripheral blood. These receptors were collected from a human donor in a cohort sampled during active COVID-19.

This clone showed up just a few times. V and J are TRBV19 and TRBJ1-5, with 7 nucleotides matching TRBD1. The V gene end was trimmed by 5 bases and the J gene end by 2 bases; junction bases not matched to a gene: 9. CDR3 size: 16 residues. CDR1 and CDR2 (germline): LNHDA, SQIVND (reference sequence). Here the CDR3 DNA reads TGTGCCAGTAGTTACAGGGGTAGTAGACGCAATCAGCCCCAGCATTTT. Its protein is CASSYRGSRRNQPQHF.

The V and J genes are TRBV9 and TRBJ2-7; 7 bases are a match to TRBD1. After removal of 3 bases from V and 3 bases from J, the junction contained 3 bases not matched to a gene. Germline lookup yields CDR1 SGDLS and CDR2 YYNGEE. The CDR3 consists of 13 residues. The CDR3 is CASSGRDSYEQYF. The CDR3 nucleotides read TGTGCCAGCAGCGGCAGGGACAGCTACGAGCAGTACTTC.

The V gene is TRBV10-3, the J gene TRBJ1-1; D unclear. Germline V lookup: CDR1 ENHRY, CDR2 SYGVKD. V dropped 7 bases and J dropped 4 bases, with 10 bases sitting between them. The CDR3 runs to 12 residues. CDR3 coding DNA: TGTGCCATCAAAGAGGGTGGCACTGAAGCTTTCTTT. Protein product: CAIKEGGTEAFF.

The J gene is TRBJ2-3, the V gene TRBV5-4, with D unresolved. V shed 4 bases and J shed 6 bases, with 6 bases lying between them. The CDR3 totals 11 residues. Germline CDR1 is SGHNT and CDR2 is YYREEE (reference sequence). CDR3 in DNA: TGTGCCAGCAGCCGCGCCGATACGCAGTATTTT. It encodes CASSRADTQYF.

The chain uses TRBV6-5 and TRBJ2-7; 7 bases agree with TRBD1. The CDR3 covers 13 residues. V was pared by 6 bases and J by 5 bases, with 7 bases of the junction left unmatched. Germline V lookup: CDR1 MNHEY, CDR2 SVGAGI. CDR3 amino acids: CASSQGTAHEQYF. The CDR3, as DNA: TGTGCCAGCAGCCAAGGGACAGCCCACGAGCAGTACTTC.

This sequence joins TRBV27 and TRBJ1-2; 9 positions match TRBD1. Unmatched junction bases numbered 5, after V lost 0 bases and J lost 3 bases. Germline CDR1 reads MNHEY; CDR2 reads SMNVEV (reference sequence). This CDR3 has 16 amino acids. The CDR3 is CASSLSPTGGYYGYTF. As DNA, the CDR3 is TGTGCCAGCAGTTTATCCCCTACAGGGGGCTACTATGGCTACACCTTC.

As DNA, the CDR3 is TGTGCCAGCAGCTTAAAGTTGGGGGCTGGCAATCAGCCCCAGCATTTT. Translating gives CASSLKLGAGNQPQHF. This chain joins TRBV7-2 and TRBJ1-5; D is possibly TRBD1 (6 bases). The CDR3 extends over 16 amino acids. V was pared by 2 bases and J by 2 bases, with 13 bases between. Germline V gene sequence: CDR1 SGHTA, CDR2 FQGNSA.

Regarding this clone: The same CDR3 can be traced to other DNA sequences in this sample. V and J are TRBV18 and TRBJ1-4; 7 positions match TRBD1. CDR1 and CDR2 from the germline V gene are KGHSH and LQKENI. J was trimmed by 7 bases and V by 3 bases; bases with no gene match: 2. The CDR3 runs 13 residues. The CDR3 coding sequence is TGTGCCAGCTCACCTGGACAGGCTGAAAAACTGTTTTTT. This encodes CASSPGQAEKLFF.

The V and J genes are TRBV18 and TRBJ2-1, with TRBD2 matching over 12 bases. Germline CDR1 reads KGHSH; CDR2 reads LQKENI. CDR3 size: 14 residues. J gave up 8 bases and V 4 bases, and 3 bases lay outside the gene matches. The CDR3 loop is CASSQSSGGDEQFF. CDR3 coding DNA: TGTGCCAGCTCACAGTCTAGCGGGGGGGATGAGCAGTTCTTC.

V usage is TRBV29-1 and J usage is TRBJ2-7; TRBD1 might be the D (5 bases). The CDR3 extends over 13 amino acids. Trimming shortened V by 4 bases and J by 5 bases, and 15 bases separated the two germline ends. Germline loops: CDR1 SQVTM, CDR2 ANQGSEA. The chain's CDR3 is CSVGAGSGNEQYF. In DNA form, the CDR3 reads TGCAGCGTTGGAGCAGGGTCAGGGAACGAGCAGTACTTC.

The chain employs TRBV9 and TRBJ1-1, with D tentatively TRBD1 (5 bases). V dropped 6 bases and J dropped 1 base, with 10 bases sitting between them. Germline CDR1 is SGDLS and CDR2 is YYNGEE. The CDR3 extends over 13 amino acids. The CDR3 region is CASKGEGNTEAFF. CDR3 sequence (DNA): TGTGCCAGCAAAGGGGAGGGGAACACTGAAGCTTTCTTT.

The chain employs TRBV7-2 and TRBJ1-3; TRBD1 matches 7 bases. In germline, CDR1 is SGHTA, CDR2 FQGNSA. The J segment lost 5 bases and the V segment lost 5 bases, leaving 9 bases of the junction unmatched. The CDR3 totals 15 residues. CDR3 DNA sequence: TGTGCCAGCAGCGACCGGACAGGAAAAAGAAACACCATATATTTT. Translating it yields CASSDRTGKRNTIYF.

The chain employs TRBV24-1 and TRBJ1-1; D call uncertain. Germline CDR1 reads KGHDR; CDR2 reads SFDVKD. The CDR3 totals 15 residues. V was pared by 0 bases and J by 5 bases, with 12 bases between. CDR3 nucleotide sequence: TGTGCCACCAGTGATTTGATAGTCGCAAAAACTGAAGCTTTCTTT. Translated: CATSDLIVAKTEAFF.

The chain recombines TRBV9 with TRBJ2-3; D is unclear. The germline V gene encodes CDR1 SGDLS and CDR2 YYNGEE. V lost 0 bases to trimming and J lost 2 bases, with 7 bases between them. This CDR3 spans 14 amino acids. CDR3 residues: CASSVGGYTDTQYF. As DNA, the CDR3 is TGTGCCAGCAGCGTAGGAGGCTACACAGATACGCAGTATTTT.

The rearrangement uses TRBV5-1 and TRBJ2-1, with 9 bases that match TRBD2. Germline trimming cut 4 bases from V and 1 base from J; bases unmatched to any gene: 3. Germline values: CDR1 SGHRS, CDR2 YFSETQ. The CDR3 is made up of 15 amino acids. The DNA of the CDR3 is TGCGCCAGCAGCGCTAGCGGGAATTCCTACAATGAGCAGTTCTTC. As protein: CASSASGNSYNEQFF.

The chain recombines TRBV2 with TRBJ1-4; D gene unclear. Germline V lookup: CDR1 SNHLY, CDR2 FYNNEI. The CDR3 is 13 residues long. Trimming left V 7 bases short and J 7 bases short, with 13 bases between. CDR3 sequence (DNA): TGTGCCAGCACTAGTTCCCTCTTTGAAAAACTGTTTTTT. Translated: CASTSSLFEKLFF.

This chain uses TRBV6-5 with TRBJ2-6; TRBD1 is a possible D gene (6 bases). The CDR3 totals 15 residues. Looked up from germline, CDR1 is MNHEY and CDR2 is SVGAGI. The V and J ends lost 6 bases and 2 bases respectively, with 11 bases between them. The CDR3 DNA is TGTGCCAGCAGCGATGGACAGACTGGGGCCAACGTCCTGACTTTC. It codes for CASSDGQTGANVLTF.

This clone was recorded once. Written as DNA, the CDR3 is TGTGCCAGCAGTCCGGACAGGGGGTATAGTCAGCCCCAGCATTTT. This translates into CASSPDRGYSQPQHF. This chain uses TRBV28 with TRBJ1-5, with 10 nucleotides matching TRBD1. CDR3 length: 15 amino acids. Germline CDR1 is MDHEN and CDR2 is SYDVKM. The junction had 7 bases not matched to a gene; V was cut back by 5 bases and J by 6 bases.

This chain uses TRBV4-3 with TRBJ1-6; D call uncertain. Between the trimmed V and J ends, which lost 4 bases and 1 base, there was a span of 11 bases. Germline-derived CDR1 and CDR2 are LGHNA and YSLEER. The CDR3 is 16 amino acids. DNA of the CDR3: TGCGCCAGCAGCCCGTTTACGGGGTCCTATAATTCACCCCTCCACTTT. Translation gives CASSPFTGSYNSPLHF.

The chain combines TRBV27 with TRBJ2-7; 7 bases align to TRBD1. With V trimmed by 5 bases and J by 0 bases, 4 bases remained unmatched. Germline V gene data show CDR1 as MNHEY and CDR2 as SMNVEV (reference sequence). The CDR3 runs to 14 residues. CDR3 residues: CASSMTGPSYEQYF. CDR3 DNA: TGTGCCAGCAGTATGACAGGGCCCTCCTACGAGCAGTACTTC.

The V and J genes are TRBV6-5 and TRBJ2-7; possible D gene TRBD1, 6 bases. The CDR3 totals 15 residues. Germline V CDR1 and CDR2: MNHEY, SVGAGI. V was clipped by 5 bases and J by 3 bases, with 17 bases between them. CDR3 sequence reads: CASSHRAGGIYEQYF. In DNA, the CDR3 is TGTGCCAGCAGTCACAGGGCTGGGGGAATCTACGAGCAGTACTTC.

The rearrangement uses TRBV5-5 and TRBJ1-3; TRBD1 matches at 7 bases. The J segment lost 0 bases and the V segment lost 4 bases, leaving 4 bases of the junction unmatched. The CDR3 contains 15 residues. From germline, CDR1 is SGHKS and CDR2 YYEKEE (reference sequence). In nucleotides, the CDR3 is TGTGCCAGCAGCCACGGGACAGACTCTGGAAACACCATATATTTT. It translates to CASSHGTDSGNTIYF.

V and J are TRBV4-2 and TRBJ2-7, with a weak D call TRBD1 (5 bases). V was shortened by 0 bases and J by 2 bases, with 11 bases between the two germline ends. Germline V gives CDR1 LGHNA, CDR2 YNFKEQ. The CDR3 extends over 15 amino acids. CDR3 coding DNA: TGTGCCAGCAGCCAAGAGGCAGGGATCACCTACGAGCAGTACTTC. Translation: CASSQEAGITYEQYF.

This clone came up a few times. This chain links TRBV3-1 (or the pseudogene TRBV3-2) with TRBJ1-2; no clear D gene. The CDR3 sequence is 13 residues long. The ends were cut back, 0 bases at V and 7 bases at J, with 9 bases in the middle. The germline V gene has CDR1 LGHDT and CDR2 YNNKEL (reference sequence). The CDR3 nucleotides read TGTGCCAGCAGCCAAGACCCTCGGGGTGGCTACACCTTC. Protein: CASSQDPRGGYTF.

V is TRBV2 and J is TRBJ2-2; D possibly corresponds to TRBD1 (5 bases). The V gene lost 6 bases and the J gene lost 6 bases, with 14 bases spanning the gap. The CDR3 sequence is 14 residues long. Per germline, CDR1 SNHLY and CDR2 FYNNEI. The CDR3 here is CASRREGVSGELFF. The DNA for the CDR3 is TGTGCCAGCAGAAGGGAAGGGGTCTCCGGGGAGCTGTTTTTT.

The count of this clone is one. The rearrangement uses TRBV5-1 and TRBJ2-3; D is perhaps TRBD2 (5 bases). The CDR3 totals 16 residues. Germline V gives CDR1 SGHRS, CDR2 YFSETQ. With 6 bases removed from V and 1 base from J, the gap between germline ends came to 18 bases. CDR3 nucleotide sequence: TGCGCCAGCACCAATGAGGTGGGGAGTCGCACAGATACGCAGTATTTT. Translating it yields CASTNEVGSRTDTQYF.

V is TRBV28 and J is TRBJ1-2, with 11 bases identical to TRBD1. The CDR3 is made up of 15 amino acids. In germline, CDR1 is MDHEN, CDR2 SYDVKM. With V trimmed by 4 bases and J by 3 bases, 4 bases remained unmatched. The CDR3 loop is CASSSGQGDHYGYTF. In DNA form, the CDR3 reads TGTGCCAGCAGTTCGGGACAGGGGGACCACTATGGCTACACCTTC.

The chain links TRBV6-2 or TRBV6-3 to TRBJ2-5; D perhaps matches TRBD1 (6 bases). V shed 1 base and J shed 4 bases, with 13 bases lying between them. The CDR3 is made up of 15 amino acids. Germline loops: CDR1 MNHEY, CDR2 SVGEGT. The CDR3 sequence is CASSYYPGEGETQYF. The CDR3 coding sequence is TGTGCCAGCAGTTACTATCCAGGGGAAGGAGAGACCCAGTACTTC.